A single sample gave rise to the 30 T cell receptor beta chains below, sequenced in a study of cytomegalovirus exposure and HLA in healthy donors (TCRdb year 2017). Libraries came from the immunoSEQ multiplex PCR assay. A mixture of 60 forward primers for TCR Vbeta segments and 13 reverse primers for TCR Jbeta segments was used in the multiplex PCR. As stored in TCRdb, this immuneACCESS dataset retains in-frame rearrangements with V and J assigned. A fraction of the clones does not appear; measured against another copy, unresolved V genes explain less than half of the discrepancy, and the remainder lacks a known reason. The sample has roughly 150,000 clones on record, around 74% of them singletons. The ten largest clones capture over 1.1% of the sample. Sequenced material: PBMCs. The receptors were gathered from a man aged 18 to 29 in good health and CMV-seronegative.

This clone was observed a single time. In DNA form, the CDR3 reads TGTGCCAGCAGCCCCCCACGAACTAGCGGGTACTCCTACGAGCAGTACTTC. Amino acid sequence: CASSPPRTSGYSYEQYF. V usage is TRBV21-1 and J usage is TRBJ2-7; the table's D call of TRBD2 was not tested on the DNA. TRBV21-1 is reported as a pseudogene. The CDR3 totals 17 residues.

This sequence joins TRBV7-7 and TRBJ2-7, with TRBD1 identical over 7 bases. Germline CDR1 is SSHAT and CDR2 is FNYEAQ (reference sequence). The CDR3 length is 15 residues. J gave up 5 bases and V 5 bases, and 12 bases lay outside the gene matches. The CDR3 region is CASSPSYRGTDEQYF. The DNA for the CDR3 is TGTGCCAGCAGCCCATCTTACAGGGGAACAGACGAGCAGTACTTC.

This clone was counted ten times or more. The CDR3 DNA reads TGTGCCAGCAGACTAGCGGGAGACACCGGGGAGCTGTTTTTT. Its translation: CASRLAGDTGELFF. This sequence joins TRBV6-4 and TRBJ2-2, with 11 bases lining up with TRBD2. V gave up 6 bases and J gave up 3 bases; unmatched junction bases: 0. Per germline, CDR1 MRHNA and CDR2 SNTAGT. This CDR3 contains 14 residues.

This clone occurred once. The chain uses TRBV28 and TRBJ2-5, with D hard to call. The V gene lost 9 bases and the J gene lost 2 bases, with 16 bases spanning the gap. CDR3 length equals 14 residues. CDR1 and CDR2 from the germline V gene are MDHEN and SYDVKM. CDR3 residues: CASLEEVGQETQYF. CDR3 DNA sequence: TGTGCCAGTCTAGAAGAAGTCGGTCAAGAGACCCAGTACTTC. The full variable domain, with the rest looked up from reference TRBV28 and TRBJ2-5, is DVKVTQSSRYLVKRTGEKVFLECVQDMDHENMFWYRQDPGLGLRLIYFSYDVKMKEKGDIPEGYSVSREKKERFSLILESASTNQTSMYLCASLEEVGQETQYFGPGTRLLVL.

This clone was observed a few times. CDR3 residues: CVTRKIEQYF. The CDR3 DNA reads TGTGTGACTAGGAAGATCGAGCAGTACTTC. J is TRBJ2-7 and V is TRBV6-1; tentative D call: TRBD2 (6 bases). CDR3 length: 10 amino acids. Germline loops: CDR1 MNHNS, CDR2 SASEGT.

The CDR3 DNA reads TGTGCCAGCAGGGGACAGCAGAACACCGGGGAGCTGTTTTTT. The encoded protein is CASRGQQNTGELFF. V usage is TRBV27 and J usage is TRBJ2-2; the match to TRBD1 covers 7 bases. With V trimmed by 6 bases and J by 1 base, 2 bases remained unmatched. Germline CDR1 reads MNHEY; CDR2 reads SMNVEV (reference sequence). This CDR3 spans 14 amino acids.

The chain has TRBV28 and TRBJ2-7, with D possibly matching TRBD1 (7 bases). This CDR3 comprises 14 residues. The germline V and J ends were trimmed by 10 bases and 2 bases, with 18 bases remaining between them. Germline loops: CDR1 MDHEN, CDR2 SYDVKM. CDR3 sequence reads: CATRTGGEAYEQYF. CDR3 in DNA: TGTGCCACGAGGACAGGCGGGGAGGCCTACGAGCAGTACTTC.

This clone showed up just once. The chain couples TRBV2 to TRBJ2-7, with D perhaps matching TRBD2 (5 bases). Germline V gene sequence: CDR1 SNHLY, CDR2 FYNNEI. The CDR3 covers 14 residues. The ends were cut back, 8 bases at V and 0 bases at J, with 14 bases in the middle. Here the CDR3 reads CASLNEGYSYEQYF. CDR3 coding DNA: TGTGCCAGCCTAAATGAGGGTTACTCCTACGAGCAGTACTTC.

V is TRBV7-9 and J is TRBJ2-7, with a tentative D call TRBD1 (6 bases). Germline values: CDR1 SEHNR, CDR2 FQNEAQ (reference sequence). Trimming shortened V by 4 bases and J by 2 bases, and 24 bases separated the two germline ends. There are 18 residues in the CDR3. The CDR3 reads CASSSTGEHSIATYEQYF. The DNA of the CDR3 is TGTGCCAGCAGCTCGACAGGAGAGCACAGCATTGCAACCTACGAGCAGTACTTC.

Comment on this clone: The germline gene is not matched at one end of the junction; a read error may be the cause. The chain recombines TRBV7-9 with TRBJ2-5; 13 nucleotides agree with TRBD2. The CDR3 has 16 residues. CDR1 SEHNR and CDR2 FQNEAQ come from the germline V gene (reference sequence). The CDR3 reads CSSSLGGLAGQETQYF. The CDR3 DNA is TGTTCCAGCAGCTTAGGGGGACTAGCGGGGCAAGAGACCCAGTACTTC.

The chain is built from TRBV15 and TRBJ2-7; 11 nucleotides align to TRBD2. V shed 0 bases, J shed 1 base, and the junction held 20 bases outside the gene matches. Germline CDR1 LNHNV, CDR2 YYDKDF (reference sequence). This CDR3 is built from 22 residues. The CDR3 loop reads CATSRETQQTSGRSKKSYEQYF. In DNA form, the CDR3 reads TGTGCCACCAGCAGAGAGACCCAACAAACTAGCGGGAGATCTAAGAAGTCCTACGAGCAGTACTTC.

V and J are TRBV7-2 and TRBJ2-7, with 12 bases that match TRBD2. The J segment lost 7 bases and the V segment lost 1 base, leaving 17 bases of the junction unmatched. The CDR3 has 19 residues. Germline lookup yields CDR1 SGHTA and CDR2 FQGNSA. CDR3 residues: CASSLDPSGRADSRREQYF. In DNA, the CDR3 is TGTGCCAGCAGCTTAGATCCTAGCGGGAGGGCCGATAGTAGGCGGGAGCAGTACTTC. The full variable domain, in which reference TRBV7-2 and TRBJ2-7 provide the parts outside the CDR3, is GAGVSQSPSNKVTEKGKDVELRCDPISGHTALYWYRQSLGQGLEFLIYFQGNSAPDKSGLPSDRFSAERTGGSVSTLTIQRTQQEDSAVYLCASSLDPSGRADSRREQYFGPGTRLTVT.

V is TRBV12-5 and J is TRBJ2-2, with TRBD2 identical over 16 bases. V dropped 3 bases and J dropped 5; count of bases not matched to a gene: 9. The CDR3 consists of 19 residues. Germline V gives CDR1 LGHNT, CDR2 FRNRAP. The CDR3 nucleotides read TGTGCTAGTGGTTTATCGGGGACTAGCGGGAGGGCGCCGACCGGGGAGCTGTTTTTT. This codes for CASGLSGTSGRAPTGELFF.

This chain connects TRBV2 to TRBJ2-1; a possible D gene is TRBD2 (6 bases). Per germline, CDR1 SNHLY and CDR2 FYNNEI. This CDR3 contains 17 residues. Trimming took 6 bases from V and 0 from J, leaving 18 bases between them. The CDR3 reads CASRPGTYQSSYNEQFF. CDR3 sequence (DNA): TGTGCCAGCAGGCCCGGGACTTACCAGAGCTCCTACAATGAGCAGTTCTTC.

The V and J genes are TRBV29-1 and TRBJ2-7; 10 positions match TRBD2. Looked up from germline, CDR1 is SQVTM and CDR2 is ANQGSEA. The CDR3 covers 17 residues. Trimming took 4 bases from V and 0 from J; bases not matched to a gene: 12. CDR3 nucleotides: TGCAGCGTTGGGTCCTCCCCTCTAGCGGGAGCCTCCTACGAGCAGTACTTC. It translates to CSVGSSPLAGASYEQYF.

The chain couples TRBV6-6 to TRBJ2-7; 7 positions match TRBD1. With 0 bases clipped from V and 7 bases from J, the junction kept 3 bases outside the gene matches. This CDR3 has 13 amino acids. The germline V gene has CDR1 MNHNY and CDR2 SVGAGI (reference sequence). The CDR3 coding sequence is TGTGCCAGCAGTTACTCCTCGACAGGGGAGCAGTACTTC. Its protein is CASSYSSTGEQYF.

The chain has TRBV19 and TRBJ2-7; 10 bases are shared with TRBD2. The V gene's germline CDR1 is LNHDA and CDR2 SQIVND (reference sequence). CDR3 size: 14 residues. J gave up 4 bases and V 6 bases, and 6 bases lay outside the gene matches. In DNA form, the CDR3 reads TGTGCCAGTAGCGCCACTAGCGGGATGTACGAGCAGTACTTC. Translated, it gives CASSATSGMYEQYF.

With regard to this clone: A read error may produce the germline difference seen at one junction end. The rearrangement uses TRBV7-9 and TRBJ2-1, with 7 bases that match TRBD2. The CDR3 loop spans 16 amino acids. The germline V gene has CDR1 SEHNR and CDR2 FQNEAQ (reference sequence). CDR3 region: CSSSPGGRPSYNEQFF. In DNA form, the CDR3 reads TGTTCCAGCAGCCCCGGGGGGAGGCCCTCCTACAATGAGCAGTTCTTC.

This chain joins TRBV7-2 and TRBJ2-4; D is perhaps TRBD2 (5 bases). V was clipped by 4 bases and J by 8 bases, with 12 bases between them. The V gene's germline CDR1 is SGHTA and CDR2 FQGNSA. This CDR3 has 13 residues. The CDR3 is CASSSGFQYIQYF. The CDR3 coding sequence is TGTGCCAGCAGCTCGGGGTTCCAGTACATTCAGTACTTC.

This chain links TRBV28 with TRBJ1-5, with D unresolved. Trimming stripped 7 bases from V and 4 bases from J, with 17 bases between. The CDR3 totals 15 residues. CDR1 is MDHEN, CDR2 SYDVKM, per germline. The CDR3 DNA follows: TGTGCCAGCACCCGGGGTACTCTTAATAATCAGCCCCAGCATTTT. It codes for CASTRGTLNNQPQHF.

The chain recombines TRBV23-1 with TRBJ1-5; D gene ambiguous. TRBV23-1 is treated as an ORF (open reading frame) with a function not yet certain. The length of the CDR3 is 13 residues. The V end lost 7 bases, the J end lost 1 base, and 8 bases lay between the germline ends. CDR3 sequence: CASKTRSNQPQHF. Here the CDR3 DNA reads TGCGCCAGCAAAACTAGAAGCAATCAGCCCCAGCATTTT.

V is TRBV7-8 and J is TRBJ1-3; D unclear. Trimming left V 7 bases short and J 0 bases short, with 10 bases between. In germline, CDR1 is SGHVS, CDR2 FQNEAQ. There are 14 residues in the CDR3. The DNA of the CDR3 is TGTGCCAGCACCGCCCGGGGCTCTGGAAACACCATATATTTT. This gives the protein CASTARGSGNTIYF.

This clone was counted only a few times. This chain connects TRBV7-2 to TRBJ2-5; TRBD2 matches 13 bases. The CDR3 totals 16 residues. The germline CDR1 and CDR2 sequences are SGHTA and FQGNSA. After removal of 4 bases from V and 4 bases from J, the junction contained 6 bases not matched to a gene. In DNA, the CDR3 is TGTGCCAGCAGCTGGACTAGCGGGAGTAGGGGAGAGACCCAGTACTTC. Translated, it gives CASSWTSGSRGETQYF.

CDR3 residues: CASSFSGGTGIGETQYF. CDR3 bases: TGTGCCAGCAGTTTTTCAGGGGGGACAGGAATAGGAGAGACCCAGTACTTC. This chain connects TRBV28 to TRBJ2-5, with TRBD1 matching 8 bases. Germline V gene lookup returns CDR1 MDHEN and CDR2 SYDVKM. With 3 bases clipped from V and 4 bases from J, the junction kept 13 bases outside the gene matches. CDR3 length equals 17 residues.

The chain links TRBV5-1 to TRBJ2-1, with TRBD2 identical over 10 bases. The junction had 20 bases not matched to a gene; V was cut back by 4 bases and J by 10 bases. Germline CDR1 is SGHRS and CDR2 is YFSETQ. There are 18 residues in the CDR3. The chain's CDR3 is CASSATPTGTSALGEQFF. The CDR3 DNA reads as TGCGCCAGCAGCGCGACCCCCACCGGGACTAGCGCCTTGGGGGAGCAGTTCTTC.

This clone occurred once. J is TRBJ2-1 and V is TRBV7-9; D unclear. Per the germline V gene, CDR1 is SEHNR and CDR2 is FQNEAQ (reference sequence). This CDR3 contains 13 residues. V was clipped by 4 bases and J by 8 bases, with 12 bases between them. The CDR3 nucleotides are TGTGCCAGCAGCTCCCTAGACTTGCATGAGCAGTTCTTC. Translating gives CASSSLDLHEQFF.

The CDR3 region has the DNA TGTGCCTGGACCCAGGGGTCCTCCTACGAGCAGTACTTC. Its protein is CAWTQGSSYEQYF. The chain recombines TRBV30 with TRBJ2-7, with D perhaps matching TRBD1 (6 bases). Trimming shortened V by 4 bases and J by 0 bases, and 10 bases separated the two germline ends. This CDR3 comprises 13 residues. Germline assignment: CDR1 GTSNPN and CDR2 SVGIG (reference sequence).

The chain joins TRBV19 to TRBJ2-2; D call uncertain. From germline, CDR1 is LNHDA and CDR2 SQIVND (reference sequence). The CDR3 runs 14 residues. Between the trimmed V and J ends, which lost 2 bases and 1 base, there was a span of 5 bases. CDR3 sequence reads: CASSISGNTGELFF. The CDR3 DNA is TGTGCCAGTAGTATATCAGGGAACACCGGGGAGCTGTTTTTT.

The chain employs TRBV19 and TRBJ2-1; tentative D call: TRBD2 (7 bases). Germline loops: CDR1 LNHDA, CDR2 SQIVND (reference sequence). The germline V and J ends were trimmed by 3 bases and 7 bases, with 16 bases remaining between them. The CDR3 is 15 residues long. The CDR3 region is CASSIFGGGGNEQFF. DNA for the CDR3: TGTGCCAGTAGTATCTTTGGGGGAGGGGGGAATGAGCAGTTCTTC.

The chain combines TRBV27 with TRBJ2-7, with 7 nucleotides matching TRBD2. In germline, CDR1 is MNHEY, CDR2 SMNVEV (reference sequence). CDR3 length: 15 amino acids. With V trimmed by 4 bases and J by 4 bases, 10 bases remained unmatched. The CDR3 DNA reads as TGTGCCAGCAGTTGGTCCCCGGAGGGAGGGTACGAGCAGTACTTC. This codes for CASSWSPEGGYEQYF.